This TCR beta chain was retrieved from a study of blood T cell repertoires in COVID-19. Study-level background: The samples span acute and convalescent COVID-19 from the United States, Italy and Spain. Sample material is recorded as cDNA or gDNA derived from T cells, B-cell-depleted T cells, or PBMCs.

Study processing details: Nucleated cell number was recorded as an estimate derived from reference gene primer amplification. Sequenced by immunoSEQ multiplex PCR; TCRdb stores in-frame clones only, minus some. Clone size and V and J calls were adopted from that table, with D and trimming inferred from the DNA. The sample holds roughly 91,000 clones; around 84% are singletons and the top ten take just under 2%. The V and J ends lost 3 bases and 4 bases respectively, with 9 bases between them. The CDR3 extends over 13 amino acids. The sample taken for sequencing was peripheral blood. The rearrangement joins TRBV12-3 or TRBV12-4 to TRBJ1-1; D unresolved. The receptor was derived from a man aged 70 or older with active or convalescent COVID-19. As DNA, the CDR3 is TGTGCCAGCAGTTTTTCCACAATCACTGAAGCTTTCTTT. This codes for CASSFSTITEAFF.